The present T cell receptor beta chain was sequenced within a study of OX40 agonist ivuxolimab in advanced cancers. Study-level background: Ivuxolimab, which targeted the costimulatory receptor OX40 (CD134), was an agonistic, fully human IgG2 monoclonal antibody. The purpose of peripheral TCRbeta sequencing was to test whether ivuxolimab changed TCR sequence diversity and led to clonal T-cell expansion. The dose-escalation cohort was 82.7% male with a mean age of approximately 59 years, ranging from about 20 to 85. Of the 50 or so patients in dose escalation, some 20 had hepatocellular carcinoma, some 15 had melanoma, 9 had renal cell carcinoma and 9 had head and neck cancer. Prior anti-PD-1, anti-PD-L1 or anti-CTLA-4 therapy was permitted, and 40% to 50% of dose-escalation patients had received checkpoint inhibitors. The paper reports the monotherapy dose-escalation portion (N of about 54 patients) of the phase I ivuxolimab trial. Partial responses occurred in three dose-escalation patients: two with cutaneous melanoma and one with hepatocellular carcinoma. Intravenous ivuxolimab was administered to patients every 2 weeks at six dose levels: 0.01, 0.1, 0.3, 1.5, 3 and 10 mg/kg. General findings and caveats noted by the study authors: The antigen specificity of the clonally expanded peripheral T cells was not determined. At doses of 0.1 to 3.0 mg/kg, clonal expansion of both CD4+ and CD8+ T cells in blood was seen between baseline and week 6. Low levels of normalized T-cell clonal expansion were also seen in some patients who did not respond. On average, CD8+ T cells showed more expanded clones than CD4+ T cells after ivuxolimab. In the 0.1-3.0 mg/kg groups, partial responders were among the patients with the lowest normalized peripheral clonal expansion, particularly in CD8+ T cells.

Patients with a history of autoimmune disease or receiving systemic immunosuppression were excluded from the trial. Peripheral blood for TCR sequencing was drawn from every dose cohort at baseline, at cycle 4 day 1 and at cycle 7 day 1. Samples were obtained from an open-label, multicenter, first-in-human phase I dose-escalation trial of ivuxolimab. Adults with locally advanced or metastatic melanoma, renal cell carcinoma, hepatocellular carcinoma or head and neck squamous cell carcinoma were enrolled in the trial. Before TCR sequencing, CD4+ T cells and CD8+ T cells from peripheral blood were sorted into separate populations. The germline ends are 18 bases apart after V is trimmed by 3 bases and J by 9 bases. The germline V gene gives CDR1 as MDHEN and CDR2 as SYDVKM. CDR3 length: 16 amino acids, cysteine to phenylalanine. Of the read, only the CDR3 DNA is kept; its 48 bases are in frame from base 1.

Of note for this clone: The specificity of this receptor is unknown. Per-base qualities were not stored, and no clone one base away is much larger.

To sequence the TCRbeta CDR3 region, genomic DNA was isolated from the sorted cells. TCRbeta CDR3 regions were sequenced using the immunoSEQ Assay. The table comes from immuneACCESS by way of TCRdb, which keeps in-frame sequences with V and J called. Part of the clones is missing from these tables; in studies checked, under half for an unresolved V gene and the rest for unknown reasons. Across this sample there are 81,000 or so clones, with 75% to 95% seen only once. The biggest ten clones account for under 9.5% of the sample. This chain is built from TRBV28 and TRBJ1-6; tentative D gene TRBD1, with 5 bases matching. This receptor was taken from an adult with an advanced solid tumor such as melanoma, head and neck, liver or kidney cancer. The source was CD4+ or CD8+ T cells sorted from blood, collected in a trial of the OX40 agonist ivuxolimab. Here the CDR3 is given as CASSFDRRTWGSPLHF. The base sequence is TGTGCCAGCAGTTTCGACAGACGAACCTGGGGTTCACCCCTCCACTTT.